These 30 T cell receptor beta chains originate from one sample sequenced in a study of blood T cell repertoires in COVID-19. The data were produced by immunoSEQ multiplex PCR, yet TCRdb's version contains in-frame clones alone and is incomplete. Found here are 470,000 or so clones, 70% to 90% of them singletons; the top ten hold approximately 3%. Input material: peripheral blood. The receptors shown here come from a human donor in a cohort sampled during active COVID-19.

J is TRBJ2-2 and V is TRBV6-5, with TRBD2 matching 13 bases. Germline CDR1 reads MNHEY; CDR2 reads SVGAGI. V was clipped by 2 bases and J by 5 bases; unmatched bases: 2. The CDR3 length is 16 residues. The CDR3 sequence: CASSYGLAGETGELFF. The CDR3 DNA follows: TGTGCCAGCAGTTACGGACTAGCGGGAGAGACCGGGGAGCTGTTTTTT.

This chain connects TRBV11-2 to TRBJ2-5; possible D gene TRBD2, 6 bases. CDR3 length: 18 amino acids. V was pared by 2 bases and J by 6 bases, with 25 bases between. Germline CDR1 reads SGHAT; CDR2 reads FQNNGV. The CDR3 coding sequence is TGTGCCAGCAGCTTATTTGGCGTAACGGGAGTTTTGGGCAAGACCCAGTACTTC. Protein product: CASSLFGVTGVLGKTQYF.

This chain uses TRBV6-5 with TRBJ2-7, with TRBD2 identical over 13 bases. The junction had 6 bases not matched to a gene; V was cut back by 7 bases and J by 3 bases. The germline V gene has CDR1 MNHEY and CDR2 SVGAGI. This CDR3 has 15 amino acids. The CDR3 region has the DNA TGTGCCAGCACTTGGACTAGCGGGAGTGTCTACGAGCAGTACTTC. Translated: CASTWTSGSVYEQYF.

The gene calls are TRBV4-2 and TRBJ1-1; 9 bases match TRBD1. The J segment lost 0 bases and the V segment lost 4 bases, leaving 3 bases of the junction unmatched. CDR1 LGHNA and CDR2 YNFKEQ come from the germline V gene. The CDR3 is 15 residues long. The CDR3 sequence is CASSLGTGLNTEAFF. CDR3 in DNA: TGTGCCAGCAGCCTAGGGACAGGGCTGAACACTGAAGCTTTCTTT.

This chain links TRBV7-9 with TRBJ2-1; 7 bases agree with TRBD1. The CDR3 extends over 14 amino acids. The V gene end was trimmed by 3 bases and the J gene end by 4 bases; junction bases not matched to a gene: 3. In germline, CDR1 is SEHNR, CDR2 FQNEAQ (reference sequence). The chain's CDR3 is CASSLGQPYNEQFF. The CDR3 DNA reads TGTGCCAGCAGCTTGGGACAGCCTTACAATGAGCAGTTCTTC.

The chain couples TRBV5-1 to TRBJ1-2; the match to TRBD1 covers 7 bases. There are 15 residues in the CDR3. CDR1 is SGHRS and CDR2 is YFSETQ in the germline V gene. V shed 4 bases and J 4 bases; nucleotides not matched to a gene: 10. CDR3 in amino acids: CASSTIPGGGYGYTF. CDR3 nucleotide sequence: TGCGCCAGCAGCACTATTCCAGGGGGTGGCTATGGCTACACCTTC.

This clone showed up just a few times. V usage is TRBV6-1 and J usage is TRBJ1-1, with TRBD1 as a possible D gene (6 bases). The V end was cut by 1 base, the J end by 1 base, with 10 bases between. The CDR3 length is 15 residues. Germline V gives CDR1 MNHNS, CDR2 SASEGT. The CDR3 nucleotides are TGTGCCAGCAGTGAAGTGCCGGGACAGAACACTGAAGCTTTCTTT. Residues: CASSEVPGQNTEAFF.

The chain combines TRBV3-1 (or the pseudogene TRBV3-2) with TRBJ1-5, with a weak D call TRBD1 (5 bases). The germline CDR1 and CDR2 sequences are LGHDT and YNNKEL (reference sequence). The ends were cut back, 0 bases at V and 6 bases at J, with 9 bases in the middle. This CDR3 has 14 residues. CDR3 loop: CASSQDPRAQPQHF. CDR3 sequence (DNA): TGTGCCAGCAGCCAAGATCCCAGGGCTCAGCCCCAGCATTTT.

In this sample, this clone turned up once. The rearrangement links TRBV3-1 (or the pseudogene TRBV3-2) to TRBJ2-7; a possible D gene is TRBD1 (6 bases). Germline values: CDR1 LGHDT, CDR2 YNNKEL (reference sequence). The CDR3 length is 15 residues. Trimming pared 4 bases from V and 6 bases from J, leaving 19 bases between. CDR3 protein: CASSPTGQSFSEQYF. The CDR3 DNA reads as TGTGCCAGCAGCCCGACCGGACAGTCTTTTTCCGAGCAGTACTTC.

This clone was detected once. The chain links TRBV11-2 to TRBJ2-1; possible D gene TRBD2, 5 bases. Germline V lookup: CDR1 SGHAT, CDR2 FQNNGV. The CDR3 is 14 amino acids. V was clipped by 1 base and J by 9 bases, with 13 bases between them. In DNA, the CDR3 is TGTGCCAGCAGCTTAGCTTACGAGGGTAGTGAGCAGTTCTTC. This gives the protein CASSLAYEGSEQFF.

The V and J genes are TRBV14 and TRBJ1-1; D remains ambiguous. The CDR3 is made up of 13 amino acids. Trimming pared 2 bases from V and 5 bases from J, leaving 9 bases between. Germline CDR1 is SGHDN and CDR2 is FVKESK. DNA of the CDR3: TGTGCCAGCAGCCAATTTCTGGCAACTGAAGCTTTCTTT. It translates to CASSQFLATEAFF.

This clone was detected a few times. The J gene is TRBJ2-1, the V gene TRBV7-2; 7 nucleotides align to TRBD1. In germline, CDR1 is SGHTA, CDR2 FQGNSA. This CDR3 region has 16 residues. J lost 0 bases, V lost 4 bases, and 6 bases had no gene match. CDR3 bases: TGTGCCAGCAGCTCCGACGGGGACAGCTCCTACAATGAGCAGTTCTTC. The encoded protein is CASSSDGDSSYNEQFF.

The chain joins TRBV4-3 to TRBJ2-3; 10 bases agree with TRBD2. The trim removed 3 bases at V and 4 bases at J, leaving 10 bases unmatched. This CDR3 contains 17 residues. CDR1 LGHNA and CDR2 YSLEER come from the germline V gene. The CDR3: CASSQLPGLALSDTQYF. DNA of the CDR3: TGCGCCAGCAGCCAGCTACCGGGACTAGCGTTATCAGATACGCAGTATTTT.

V and J are TRBV21-1 and TRBJ2-7; the table's D call of TRBD1 was not tested on the DNA. TRBV21-1 corresponds to a pseudogene. This CDR3 region has 12 residues. The CDR3, as DNA: TGTGCCAGCCGGGGACATAGATACGAGCAGTACTTC. Translating gives CASRGHRYEQYF.

This sequence joins TRBV5-5 and TRBJ2-1; TRBD2 agrees at 10 bases. The CDR3 contains 15 residues. The junction had 3 bases not matched to a gene; V was cut back by 0 bases and J by 6 bases. Germline V gene data show CDR1 as SGHKS and CDR2 as YYEKEE (reference sequence). As DNA, the CDR3 is TGTGCCAGCAGCTTGGCGCTAGCGGGAGTCAATGAGCAGTTCTTC. It yields the protein CASSLALAGVNEQFF.

The CDR3 bases are TGTGCCAGCAGCCTCCGAATACCCGGACAGTCCTCTAACTATGGCTACACCTTC. Translation gives CASSLRIPGQSSNYGYTF. This sequence joins TRBV5-5 and TRBJ1-2, with D possibly TRBD1 on 6 matching bases. The CDR3 loop spans 18 amino acids. Germline V gene data show CDR1 as SGHKS and CDR2 as YYEKEE (reference sequence). Between the trimmed V and J ends, which lost 4 bases and 0 bases, there was a span of 22 bases.

V gene TRBV4-2 combines with J gene TRBJ2-1; 13 bases align to TRBD2. V was clipped by 4 bases and J by 8 bases; unmatched bases: 5. CDR1 and CDR2 (germline): LGHNA, YNFKEQ. The CDR3 has 15 residues. The chain's CDR3 is CASSPRTSGRDEQFF. The CDR3 region has the DNA TGTGCCAGCAGCCCACGGACTAGCGGGAGAGATGAGCAGTTCTTC.

J is TRBJ2-7 and V is TRBV5-1; TRBD2 aligns across 7 bases. CDR3 length: 14 residues. The trim removed 4 bases at V and 2 bases at J, leaving 6 bases unmatched. Per germline, CDR1 SGHRS and CDR2 YFSETQ. This chain's CDR3 is CASSGPSGTYEQYF. The CDR3 DNA reads TGCGCCAGCAGCGGTCCCAGCGGGACCTACGAGCAGTACTTC.

The rearrangement joins TRBV9 to TRBJ1-4; 10 bases match TRBD1. V trimming: 4 bases; J trimming: 0 bases; junction bases outside the gene matches: 3. This CDR3 contains 16 residues. In germline, CDR1 is SGDLS, CDR2 YYNGEE. DNA for the CDR3: TGTGCCAGCAGCCGGGACAGGGGCGCAACTAATGAAAAACTGTTTTTT. Encoded protein: CASSRDRGATNEKLFF.

The chain recombines TRBV30 with TRBJ1-2, with TRBD1 matching 7 bases. The CDR3 covers 13 residues. In germline, CDR1 is GTSNPN, CDR2 SVGIG (reference sequence). Trimming removed 0 bases from V and 8 bases from J; junction bases left unmatched: 6. The CDR3 loop is CAWSVLTGDGYTF. DNA of the CDR3: TGTGCCTGGAGTGTTCTAACAGGGGACGGCTACACCTTC.

The chain links TRBV27 to TRBJ1-1, with D unclear. The CDR3 length is 15 residues. V lost 1 base and J lost 4, with 13 bases in between. Germline loops: CDR1 MNHEY, CDR2 SMNVEV (reference sequence). CDR3 sequence reads: CASSLLPIGRTEAFF. CDR3 bases: TGTGCCAGCAGTTTATTGCCGATTGGGCGCACTGAAGCTTTCTTT.

On this clone itself: Sequence at one end of the junction differs from germline and may be a read error. V is TRBV7-7 and J is TRBJ2-5, with 9 bases that match TRBD2. The CDR3 is made up of 15 amino acids. The germline V gene encodes CDR1 SSHAT and CDR2 FNYEAQ (reference sequence). This CDR3 is CASSLVTSGQETQYF. For the CDR3, the DNA is TGTGCTAGCAGCTTAGTGACTAGCGGCCAAGAGACCCAGTACTTC.

The chain employs TRBV5-4 and TRBJ1-2, with D possibly being TRBD1 (6 bases). CDR1 is SGHNT, CDR2 YYREEE, per germline (reference sequence). V was pared by 4 bases and J by 5 bases, with 12 bases between. The CDR3 is 13 amino acids. As DNA, the CDR3 is TGTGCCAGCAGCCTCGGACAGCAGTATGGCTACACCTTC. Translating gives CASSLGQQYGYTF. Full variable domain (rest looked up from reference TRBV5-4 and TRBJ1-2): ETGVTQSPTHLIKTRGQQVTLRCSSQSGHNTVSWYQQALGQGPQFIFQYYREEENGRGNFPPRFSGLQFPNYSSELNVNALELDDSALYLCASSLGQQYGYTFGSGTRLTVV.

The gene calls are TRBV27 and TRBJ2-5, with D perhaps matching TRBD1 (6 bases). V gave up 8 bases and J gave up 5 bases, with 21 bases separating them. Germline-derived CDR1 and CDR2 are MNHEY and SMNVEV (reference sequence). This CDR3 contains 15 residues. The CDR3 DNA is TGTGCCAGCCAGTCCTGGGCAGGGGATATCGAGACCCAGTACTTC. Its protein product is CASQSWAGDIETQYF.

V and J are TRBV2 and TRBJ1-1; TRBD1 matches 7 bases. Germline V gene lookup returns CDR1 SNHLY and CDR2 FYNNEI. V shed 8 bases and J 5 bases; nucleotides not matched to a gene: 5. The CDR3 is 12 amino acids. As DNA, the CDR3 is TGTGCCAGCGGACTACAGGGGACTGAAGCTTTCTTT. It translates to CASGLQGTEAFF. The full variable domain, completed using reference TRBV2 and TRBJ1-1, is EPEVTQTPSHQVTQMGQEVILRCVPISNHLYFYWYRQILGQKVEFLVSFYNNEISEKSEIFDDQFSVERPDGSNFTLKIRSTKLEDSAMYFCASGLQGTEAFFGQGTRLTVV.

The chain carries TRBV30 and TRBJ1-2, with D possibly being TRBD1 (6 bases). Looked up from germline, CDR1 is GTSNPN and CDR2 is SVGIG (reference sequence). V was cut by 1 base and J by 1 base, with 10 bases left in between. The CDR3 has 14 residues. Here the CDR3 DNA reads TGTGCCTGGAGTGGCCAGGACAGTAACTATGGCTACACCTTC. It encodes CAWSGQDSNYGYTF.

The chain uses TRBV24-1 and TRBJ2-1; 13 bases line up with TRBD2. The CDR3 extends over 18 amino acids. Losses at the gene ends were 5 bases for V and 0 bases for J; bases not matched to a gene: 6. The V gene's germline CDR1 is KGHDR and CDR2 SFDVKD. CDR3 DNA: TGTGCCACCAGTGTCGGGACTAGCGGGATCTACTCCTACAATGAGCAGTTCTTC. Residues: CATSVGTSGIYSYNEQFF.

V is TRBV21-1 and J is TRBJ2-7; the table gives TRBD1 as D, unverified against the DNA. TRBV21-1 is assigned pseudogene status. The CDR3 extends over 9 amino acids. CDR3 nucleotides: TGTGCCAGCGAACAGGGCGGGTACTTC. It codes for CASEQGGYF.

V usage is TRBV29-1 and J usage is TRBJ2-7; D is perhaps TRBD2 (6 bases). CDR1 is SQVTM, CDR2 ANQGSEA, per germline. There are 13 residues in the CDR3. V gave up 6 bases and J gave up 0 bases, with 12 bases separating them. The CDR3 DNA reads TGCAGCGTGGCAGCTAGCGCCTCCTACGAGCAGTACTTC. Translating it yields CSVAASASYEQYF.

V usage is TRBV30 and J usage is TRBJ2-2; a weak D match, TRBD1 (7 bases). Trimming removed 3 bases at V and 5 bases at J, with 13 bases between. This CDR3 contains 14 residues. Germline CDR1 is GTSNPN and CDR2 is SVGIG (reference sequence). This chain's CDR3 is CAWRQQGTTGELFF. As DNA, the CDR3 is TGTGCCTGGAGACAACAGGGGACTACCGGGGAGCTGTTTTTT.